Below, 10 T cell receptor beta chains from the same sample are listed, as sequenced in a study of cytotoxic CD8 clonotypes in ibrutinib-treated CLL. Here immunoSEQ multiplex PCR was the method, and the copy in TCRdb shows in-frame clones only, minus some. The sample records more than 200,000 clones, around 70% being singletons. Here the sequenced sample was PBMCs, taken after 12 months of ibrutinib treatment. These TCRs come from a human donor with chronic lymphocytic leukemia.

This chain joins TRBV7-9 and TRBJ2-2, with a possible D match to TRBD1 (5 bases). Germline V CDR1 and CDR2: SEHNR, FQNEAQ (reference sequence). The CDR3 spans 14 residues. With 6 bases removed from V and 2 bases from J, the gap between germline ends came to 10 bases. The DNA for the CDR3 is TGTGCCAGCAGTTTGACAGTAAACACCGGGGAGCTGTTTTTT. It is translated as CASSLTVNTGELFF. The complete variable domain, with remaining parts taken from reference TRBV7-9 and TRBJ2-2, reads DTGVSQNPRHKITKRGQNVTFRCDPISEHNRLYWYRQTLGQGPEFLTYFQNEAQLEKSRLLSDRFSAERPKGSFSTLEIQRTEQGDSAMYLCASSLTVNTGELFFGEGSRLTVL.

The gene calls are TRBV4-3 and TRBJ2-1; D remains ambiguous. The CDR3 is made up of 13 amino acids. The ends were cut back, 2 bases at V and 0 bases at J, with 2 bases in the middle. Germline lookup yields CDR1 LGHNA and CDR2 YSLEER. CDR3 coding DNA: TGCGCCAGCAGCCAATACTCCTACAATGAGCAGTTCTTC. Translated: CASSQYSYNEQFF.

This clone has more than one count but fewer than ten. This chain uses TRBV9 with TRBJ1-2, with a possible D match to TRBD1 (6 bases). There are 15 residues in the CDR3. The germline V and J ends were trimmed by 4 bases and 4 bases, with 17 bases remaining between them. Germline values: CDR1 SGDLS, CDR2 YYNGEE. DNA of the CDR3: TGTGCCAGCAGCACCCAAGTCAGGGGAAGCTATGGCTACACCTTC. Protein: CASSTQVRGSYGYTF.

This clone was detected only a few times. The chain recombines TRBV7-2 with TRBJ2-1; the D is unclear. The CDR3 contains 14 residues. Trimming stripped 3 bases from V and 8 bases from J, with 14 bases between. Per germline, CDR1 SGHTA and CDR2 FQGNSA. CDR3 sequence reads: CASSFPPWSDEQFF. The CDR3 nucleotides are TGTGCCAGCAGCTTCCCACCATGGAGTGATGAGCAGTTCTTC. Looking up the rest from reference TRBV7-2 and TRBJ2-1 gives the full variable domain: GAGVSQSPSNKVTEKGKDVELRCDPISGHTALYWYRQSLGQGLEFLIYFQGNSAPDKSGLPSDRFSAERTGGSVSTLTIQRTQQEDSAVYLCASSFPPWSDEQFFGPGTRLTVL.

The DNA of the CDR3 is TGTGCCAGCAGTGAGCCGGGACAAGGGTATGGCTACACCTTC. Amino acids: CASSEPGQGYGYTF. The chain uses TRBV2 and TRBJ1-2; the D gene is possibly TRBD1 (6 bases). The CDR3 length is 14 residues. Germline CDR1 SNHLY, CDR2 FYNNEI. V lost 3 bases and J lost 5, with 13 bases in between. Together with reference TRBV2 and TRBJ1-2, the CDR3 gives the full variable domain: EPEVTQTPSHQVTQMGQEVILRCVPISNHLYFYWYRQILGQKVEFLVSFYNNEISEKSEIFDDQFSVERPDGSNFTLKIRSTKLEDSAMYFCASSEPGQGYGYTFGSGTRLTVV.

The chain carries TRBV9 and TRBJ2-3; a possible D gene is TRBD2 (6 bases). The V gene's germline CDR1 is SGDLS and CDR2 YYNGEE. Trimming pared 4 bases from V and 0 bases from J, leaving 15 bases between. This CDR3 region has 16 residues. The CDR3 coding sequence is TGTGCCAGCAGCCTTAGTGGTAGCGGAAGCACAGATACGCAGTATTTT. Protein sequence: CASSLSGSGSTDTQYF.

This clone was counted a single time. This chain uses TRBV11-3 with TRBJ2-7, with D possibly matching TRBD1 (5 bases). Trimming removed 6 bases at V and 0 bases at J, with 12 bases between. The CDR3 contains 14 residues. Germline V gene data show CDR1 as SGHNT and CDR2 as YENEEA. The CDR3 reads CASSRSRVSYEQYF. The CDR3 coding sequence is TGTGCCAGCAGTCGATCCAGGGTCTCCTACGAGCAGTACTTC.

CDR3 in amino acids: CASGGANVLTF. The CDR3 DNA reads TGTGCCAGCGGAGGGGCCAACGTCCTGACTTTC. The rearrangement links TRBV27 to TRBJ2-6; D is unclear. The V end lost 8 bases, the J end lost 4 bases, and 3 bases lay between the germline ends. Looked up from germline, CDR1 is MNHEY and CDR2 is SMNVEV (reference sequence). This CDR3 has 11 amino acids.

The V gene is TRBV7-2, the J gene TRBJ1-3; D gene ambiguous. V was clipped by 4 bases and J by 0 bases, with 13 bases between them. The CDR3 length is 16 residues. Germline V lookup: CDR1 SGHTA, CDR2 FQGNSA. The DNA of the CDR3 is TGTGCCAGCAGCTCCGGACCGCTCTCCTCTGGAAACACCATATATTTT. Its protein is CASSSGPLSSGNTIYF. The full variable domain, its missing parts supplied by reference TRBV7-2 and TRBJ1-3, is GAGVSQSPSNKVTEKGKDVELRCDPISGHTALYWYRQSLGQGLEFLIYFQGNSAPDKSGLPSDRFSAERTGGSVSTLTIQRTQQEDSAVYLCASSSGPLSSGNTIYFGEGSWLTVV.

This clone came up once. The V and J genes are TRBV29-1 and TRBJ2-7; weak D call: TRBD1 (5 bases). V lost 6 bases to trimming and J lost 2 bases, with 14 bases between them. The CDR3 spans 13 residues. Germline values: CDR1 SQVTM, CDR2 ANQGSEA. CDR3 amino acids: CSVPGGAAYEQYF. The DNA for the CDR3 is TGCAGCGTCCCCGGTGGGGCAGCCTACGAGCAGTACTTC.